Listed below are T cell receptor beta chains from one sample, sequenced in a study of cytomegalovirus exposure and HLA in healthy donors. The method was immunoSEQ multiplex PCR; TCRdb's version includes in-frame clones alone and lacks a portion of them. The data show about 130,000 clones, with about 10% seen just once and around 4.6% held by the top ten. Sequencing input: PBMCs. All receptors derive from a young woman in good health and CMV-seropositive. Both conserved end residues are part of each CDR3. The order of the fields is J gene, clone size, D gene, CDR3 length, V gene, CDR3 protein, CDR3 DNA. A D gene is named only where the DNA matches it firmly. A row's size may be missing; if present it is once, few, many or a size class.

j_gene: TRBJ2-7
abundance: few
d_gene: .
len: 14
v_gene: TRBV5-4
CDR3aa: CASRKDLSSYEQYF
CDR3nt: TGTGCCAGCAGGAAGGACTTAAGCTCCTACGAGCAGTACTTC

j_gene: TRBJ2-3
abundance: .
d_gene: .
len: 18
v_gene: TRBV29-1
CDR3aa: CSVEEATGLRRTTDTQYF
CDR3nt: TGCAGCGTTGAAGAGGCCACGGGACTCCGGAGAACCACAGATACGCAGTATTTT

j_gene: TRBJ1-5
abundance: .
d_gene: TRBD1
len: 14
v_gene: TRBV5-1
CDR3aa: CASSAGGRDQPQHF
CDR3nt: TGCGCCAGCAGCGCAGGGGGCCGTGATCAGCCCCAGCATTTT

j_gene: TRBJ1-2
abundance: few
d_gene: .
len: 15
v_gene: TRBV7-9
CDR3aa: CASSLLEGRGGGYTF
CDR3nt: TGTGCCAGCAGCTTACTGGAGGGGCGCGGGGGGGGCTACACCTTC

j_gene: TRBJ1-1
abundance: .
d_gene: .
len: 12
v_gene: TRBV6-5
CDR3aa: CASSRQWGLAFF
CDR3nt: TGTGCCAGCAGCCGACAGTGGGGCTTGGCTTTCTTT

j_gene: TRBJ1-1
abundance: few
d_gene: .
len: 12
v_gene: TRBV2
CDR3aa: CASSEVLVEAFF
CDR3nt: TGTGCCAGCAGTGAAGTTCTCGTTGAAGCTTTCTTT

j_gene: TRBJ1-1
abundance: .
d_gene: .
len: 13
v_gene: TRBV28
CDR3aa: CASTVVLNTEAFF
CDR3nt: TGTGCCAGCACCGTCGTGTTGAACACTGAAGCTTTCTTT

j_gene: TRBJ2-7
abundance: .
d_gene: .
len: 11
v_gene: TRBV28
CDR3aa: CASSPLYEQYF
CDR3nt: TGTGCCAGCAGTCCACTCTACGAGCAGTACTTC

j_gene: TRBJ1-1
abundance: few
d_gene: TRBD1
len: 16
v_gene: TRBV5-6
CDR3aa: CASSLRRDRGTTEAFF
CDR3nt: TGTGCCAGCAGCTTGCGTAGAGACAGGGGGACCACTGAAGCTTTCTTT

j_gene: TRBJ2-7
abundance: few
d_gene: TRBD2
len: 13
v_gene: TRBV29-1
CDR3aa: CSAEGLGSYEQYF
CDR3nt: TGCAGCGCTGAGGGACTAGGGTCCTACGAGCAGTACTTC

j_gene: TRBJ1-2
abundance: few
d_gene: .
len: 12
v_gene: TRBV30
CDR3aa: CAWKGTGRGYTF
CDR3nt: TGTGCCTGGAAGGGTACAGGGCGAGGCTACACCTTC

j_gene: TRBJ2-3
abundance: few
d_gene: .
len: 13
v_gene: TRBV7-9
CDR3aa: CASSPSYTDTQYF
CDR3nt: TGTGCCAGCAGCCCAAGCTACACAGATACGCAGTATTTT

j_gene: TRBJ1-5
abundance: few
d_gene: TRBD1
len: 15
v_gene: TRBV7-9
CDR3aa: CASSLGQGIDQPQHF
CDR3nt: TGTGCCAGCAGCTTGGGACAGGGAATAGATCAGCCCCAGCATTTT

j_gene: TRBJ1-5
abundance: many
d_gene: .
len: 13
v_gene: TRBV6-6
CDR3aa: CASRSTGNQPQHF
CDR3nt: TGTGCCAGCAGATCAACAGGGAATCAGCCCCAGCATTTT

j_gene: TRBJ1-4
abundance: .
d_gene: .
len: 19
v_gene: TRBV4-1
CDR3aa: CASSQDQRFLRATNEKLFF
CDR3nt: TGCGCCAGCAGCCAAGATCAAAGGTTCCTTCGGGCAACTAATGAAAAACTGTTTTTT

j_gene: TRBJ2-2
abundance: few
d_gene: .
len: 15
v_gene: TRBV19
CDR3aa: CASSMGWGNTGELFF
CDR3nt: TGTGCCAGTAGTATGGGTTGGGGCAACACCGGGGAGCTGTTTTTT

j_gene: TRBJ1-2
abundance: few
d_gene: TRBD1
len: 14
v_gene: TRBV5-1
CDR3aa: CASRSQGGPYGYTF
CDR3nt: TGCGCCAGCAGATCACAGGGGGGACCCTATGGCTACACCTTC

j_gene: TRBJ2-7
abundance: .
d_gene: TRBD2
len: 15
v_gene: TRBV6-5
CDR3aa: CASRIAGGGSYEQYF
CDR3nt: TGTGCCAGCAGGATAGCGGGAGGGGGGAGCTACGAGCAGTACTTC

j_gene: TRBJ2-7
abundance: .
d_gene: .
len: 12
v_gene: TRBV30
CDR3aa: CAWSVNSYEQYF
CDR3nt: TGTGCCTGGAGTGTAAACTCCTACGAGCAGTACTTC

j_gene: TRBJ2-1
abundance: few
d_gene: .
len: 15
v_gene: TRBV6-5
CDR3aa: CASSPPDGRYNEQFF
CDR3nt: TGTGCCAGCAGCCCGCCGGACGGGAGATACAATGAGCAGTTCTTC

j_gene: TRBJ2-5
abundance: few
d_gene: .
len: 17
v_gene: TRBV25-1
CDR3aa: CASSAKRGWAGQETQYF
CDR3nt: TGTGCCAGCAGTGCGAAACGGGGGTGGGCAGGGCAAGAGACCCAGTACTTC

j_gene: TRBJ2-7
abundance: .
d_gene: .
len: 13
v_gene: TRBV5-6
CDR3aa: CASSLDLEYEQYF
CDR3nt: TGTGCCAGCAGCTTGGACCTTGAGTACGAGCAGTACTTC

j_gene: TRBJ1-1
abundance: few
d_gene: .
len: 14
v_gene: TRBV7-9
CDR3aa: CASSLAAGPVGAFF
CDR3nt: TGTGCCAGCAGCTTAGCAGCGGGGCCGGTGGGAGCTTTCTTT

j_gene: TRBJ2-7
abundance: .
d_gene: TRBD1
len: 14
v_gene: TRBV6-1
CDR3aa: CASSEAHRGYEQYF
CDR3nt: TGTGCCAGCAGTGAAGCGCACAGGGGCTACGAGCAGTACTTC

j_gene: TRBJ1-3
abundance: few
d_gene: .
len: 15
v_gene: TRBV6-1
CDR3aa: CASIMNIGQGNTIYF
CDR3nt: TGTGCCAGCATTATGAACATCGGACAAGGAAACACCATATATTTT

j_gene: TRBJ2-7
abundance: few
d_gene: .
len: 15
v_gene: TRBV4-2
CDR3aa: CASSPVGTPVYEQYF
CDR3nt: TGTGCCAGCAGCCCCGTGGGGACACCTGTTTACGAGCAGTACTTC

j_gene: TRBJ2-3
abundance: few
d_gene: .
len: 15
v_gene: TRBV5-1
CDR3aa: CASSLSGYDTDTQYF
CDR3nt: TGCGCCAGCAGCTTAAGCGGTTACGACACAGATACGCAGTATTTT

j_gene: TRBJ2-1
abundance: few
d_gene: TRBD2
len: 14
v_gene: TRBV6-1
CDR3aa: CASRASGPVGEKFF
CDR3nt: TGTGCCAGCAGGGCTAGCGGCCCCGTGGGTGAGAAGTTCTTC

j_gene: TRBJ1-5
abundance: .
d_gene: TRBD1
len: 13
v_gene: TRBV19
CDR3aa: CARRYRGHQPQHF
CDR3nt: TGTGCCAGAAGATACAGGGGTCATCAGCCCCAGCATTTT

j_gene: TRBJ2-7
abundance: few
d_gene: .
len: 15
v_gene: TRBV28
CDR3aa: CASSFSVGKTYEQYF
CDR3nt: TGTGCCAGCAGTTTCTCAGTCGGGAAAACCTACGAGCAGTACTTC

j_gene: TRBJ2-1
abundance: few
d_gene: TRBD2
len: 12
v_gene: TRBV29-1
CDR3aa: CSVEEGAGAVIF
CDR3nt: TGCAGCGTTGAAGAAGGAGCGGGAGCGGTTATCTTC

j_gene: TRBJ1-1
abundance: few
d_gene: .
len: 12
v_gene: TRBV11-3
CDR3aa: CASSLRNTEAFF
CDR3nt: TGTGCCAGCAGCTTGCGAAACACTGAAGCTTTCTTT

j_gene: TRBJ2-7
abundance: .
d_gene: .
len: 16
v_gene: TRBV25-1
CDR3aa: CASSEYRQGGSYEQYF
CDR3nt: TGTGCCAGCAGTGAATATCGGCAGGGGGGTTCCTACGAGCAGTACTTC

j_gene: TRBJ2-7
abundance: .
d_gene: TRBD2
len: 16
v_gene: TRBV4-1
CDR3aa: CASSQIVGGPPYEQYF
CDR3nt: TGCGCCAGCAGCCAAATAGTGGGAGGGCCGCCCTACGAGCAGTACTTC

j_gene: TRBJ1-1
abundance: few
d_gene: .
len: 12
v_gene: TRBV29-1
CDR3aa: CSVGNSNTEAFF
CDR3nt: TGCAGCGTTGGGAACAGCAACACTGAAGCTTTCTTT

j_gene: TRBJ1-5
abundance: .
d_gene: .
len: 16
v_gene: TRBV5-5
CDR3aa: CASSPGVRFSNQPQHF
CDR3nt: TGTGCCAGCAGCCCAGGGGTTCGGTTCAGCAATCAGCCCCAGCATTTT

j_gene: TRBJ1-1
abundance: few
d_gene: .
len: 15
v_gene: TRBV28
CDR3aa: CASSSPGTLNTEAFF
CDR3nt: TGTGCCAGCAGTTCACCCGGGACACTGAACACTGAAGCTTTCTTT

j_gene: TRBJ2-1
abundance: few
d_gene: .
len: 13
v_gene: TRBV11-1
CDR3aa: CASSSSSHNEQFF
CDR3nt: TGTGCCAGCAGCTCTTCCAGTCACAATGAGCAGTTCTTC

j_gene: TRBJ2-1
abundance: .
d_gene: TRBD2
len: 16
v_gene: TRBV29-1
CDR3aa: CSVERLAGLSFGEQFF
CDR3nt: TGCAGCGTTGAAAGGCTAGCGGGCCTTTCCTTTGGTGAGCAGTTCTTC

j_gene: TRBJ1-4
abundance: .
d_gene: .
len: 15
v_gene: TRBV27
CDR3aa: CASSSLLGGDEKLFF
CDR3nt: TGTGCCAGCAGCTCCCTACTGGGGGGGGACGAAAAACTGTTTTTT

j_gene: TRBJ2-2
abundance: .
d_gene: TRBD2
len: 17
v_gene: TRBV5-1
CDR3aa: CASSLLGLAGGTGELFF
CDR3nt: TGCGCCAGCAGCTTACTTGGACTAGCGGGAGGCACCGGGGAGCTGTTTTTT

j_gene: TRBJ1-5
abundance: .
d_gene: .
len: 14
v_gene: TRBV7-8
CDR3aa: CASSLVSAGQPQHF
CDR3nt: TGTGCCAGCAGCTTAGTGTCCGCGGGTCAGCCCCAGCATTTT

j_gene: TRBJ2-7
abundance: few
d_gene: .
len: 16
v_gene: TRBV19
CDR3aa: CASSIDGVATSYEQYF
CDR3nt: TGTGCCAGTAGTATAGATGGGGTAGCGACCTCCTACGAGCAGTACTTC

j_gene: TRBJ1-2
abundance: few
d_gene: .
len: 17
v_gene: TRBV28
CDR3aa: CASSFPGLWGGNYGYTF
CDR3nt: TGTGCCAGCAGTTTTCCCGGGCTCTGGGGGGGCAACTATGGCTACACCTTC

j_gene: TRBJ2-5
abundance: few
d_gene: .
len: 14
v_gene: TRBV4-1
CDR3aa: CASSQDLNHAAQYF
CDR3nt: TGCGCCAGCAGCCAAGATCTAAACCACGCGGCCCAGTACTTC

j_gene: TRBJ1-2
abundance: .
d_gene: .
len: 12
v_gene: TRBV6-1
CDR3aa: CAIPTVYYGYTF
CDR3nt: TGTGCCATCCCGACAGTATACTATGGCTACACCTTC

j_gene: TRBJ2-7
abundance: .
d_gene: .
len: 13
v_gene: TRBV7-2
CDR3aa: CASSLGSGREQYF
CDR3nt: TGTGCCAGCAGCTTAGGGTCGGGTCGCGAGCAGTACTTC

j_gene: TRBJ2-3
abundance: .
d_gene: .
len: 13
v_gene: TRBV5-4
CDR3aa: CASSFGGEDTQYF
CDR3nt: TGTGCCAGCAGCTTCGGCGGAGAGGATACGCAGTATTTT

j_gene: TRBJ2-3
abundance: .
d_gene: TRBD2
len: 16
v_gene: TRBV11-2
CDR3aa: CASSLGAGSGTDTQYF
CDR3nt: TGTGCCAGTAGCTTAGGAGCGGGGTCCGGCACAGATACGCAGTATTTT

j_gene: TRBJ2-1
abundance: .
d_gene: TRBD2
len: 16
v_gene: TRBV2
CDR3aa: CASSNLGGTSHNEQFF
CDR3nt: TGTGCCAGCAGTAACCTCGGGGGGACTAGTCACAATGAGCAGTTCTTC

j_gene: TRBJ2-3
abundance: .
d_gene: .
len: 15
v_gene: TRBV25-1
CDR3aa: CASSEYYLKTDTQYF
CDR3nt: TGTGCCAGCAGTGAATATTATCTAAAAACAGATACGCAGTATTTT

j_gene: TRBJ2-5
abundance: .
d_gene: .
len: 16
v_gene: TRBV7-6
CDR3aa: CASSPQTVSVGETQYF
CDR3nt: TGTGCCAGCAGCCCCCAGACAGTCTCGGTGGGGGAGACCCAGTACTTC

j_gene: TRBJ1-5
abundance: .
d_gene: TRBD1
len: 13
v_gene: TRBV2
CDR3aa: CASRLDRDQPQHF
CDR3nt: TGTGCCAGCAGATTGGACAGGGATCAGCCCCAGCATTTT

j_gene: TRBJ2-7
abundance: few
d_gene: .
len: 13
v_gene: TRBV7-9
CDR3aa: CARSVQGSYEQYF
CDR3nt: TGTGCCAGAAGCGTTCAGGGCTCCTACGAGCAGTACTTC

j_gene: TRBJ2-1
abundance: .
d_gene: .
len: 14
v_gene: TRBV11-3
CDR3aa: CASSLDPARNEQFF
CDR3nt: TGTGCCAGCAGCTTAGATCCAGCGCGGAATGAGCAGTTCTTC

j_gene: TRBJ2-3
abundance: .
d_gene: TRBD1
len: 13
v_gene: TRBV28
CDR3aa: CASTGVNTDTQYF
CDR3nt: TGTGCCAGTACAGGGGTCAACACAGATACGCAGTATTTT

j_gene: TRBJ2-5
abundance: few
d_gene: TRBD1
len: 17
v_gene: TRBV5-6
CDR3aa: CASSLDGQGPIQETQYF
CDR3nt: TGTGCCAGCAGCTTGGACGGACAGGGACCCATCCAAGAGACCCAGTACTTC

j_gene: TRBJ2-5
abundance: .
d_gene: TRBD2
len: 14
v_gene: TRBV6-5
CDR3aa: CASSEGLAGAEQYF
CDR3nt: TGTGCCAGCAGTGAGGGACTAGCGGGAGCTGAGCAGTACTTC

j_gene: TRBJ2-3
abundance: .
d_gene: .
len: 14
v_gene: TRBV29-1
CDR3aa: CSVVVRGLTDTQYF
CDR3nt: TGCAGCGTTGTGGTTAGGGGACTTACAGATACGCAGTATTTT